Below, 21 T cell receptor beta chains from the same sample are listed, as sequenced in a study of patients with pleural tuberculosis. TCRdb re-called the reads through MiXCR, storing one row per CDR3 protein. The sample holds tens of thousands of distinct CDR3 sequences, about 7.3% seen once. Receptors originate from a human donor with pleural tuberculosis.

This clonotype was observed a few times. V usage is TRBV19 and J usage is TRBJ1-3; possible D gene TRBD1, 5 bases. The germline gives CDR1 LNHDA, CDR2 SQIVND (reference sequence). V was shortened by 2 bases and J by 0 bases, with 8 bases between the two germline ends. The CDR3 totals 15 residues. The CDR3 sequence is CASSIQGYSGNTIYF. The CDR3 DNA sequence: TGTGCCAGTAGTATACAGGGATACTCTGGAAACACCATATATTTT.

This clonotype was picked up a small number of times. This may stem from a read error, because a much larger clone lies one nucleotide away. The CDR3 region is CASSPNGRRANEKLFF. CDR3 sequence (DNA): TGTGCCAGCTCACCGAACGGCAGGCGGGCTAATGAAAAACTGTTTTTT. This rearrangement joins TRBV18 to TRBJ1-4, with D unclear. Germline V gene data show CDR1 as KGHSH and CDR2 as LQKENI. Trimming shortened V by 3 bases and J by 3 bases, and 14 bases separated the two germline ends. CDR3 size: 16 residues.

This clonotype was seen at least ten times. V gene TRBV25-1 combines with J gene TRBJ1-1; no definite D call. Germline lookup yields CDR1 MGHDK and CDR2 SYGVNS. CDR3 size: 14 residues. V shed 1 base and J shed 4 bases, with 10 bases lying between them. CDR3 nucleotides: TGTGCCAGCAGTGAATGGCGGGGAGGCACTGAAGCTTTCTTT. Encoded protein: CASSEWRGGTEAFF.

The chain joins TRBV29-1 to TRBJ2-5; D gene unclear. The CDR3 runs 12 residues. V gave up 5 bases and J gave up 0 bases, with 7 bases separating them. Germline CDR1 SQVTM, CDR2 ANQGSEA. CDR3 nucleotide sequence: TGCAGCGTTCATCGGTACCAAGAGACCCAGTACTTC. This gives the protein CSVHRYQETQYF.

There are many counts of this clonotype. The V call is TRBV12-3 or TRBV12-4, the J call TRBJ1-2; D remains unclear. Trimming stripped 7 bases from V and 2 bases from J, with 14 bases between. The CDR3 is 14 amino acids. CDR3 in amino acids: CASTDRTANYGYTF. CDR3 bases: TGTGCCAGCACCGATCGGACGGCAAACTATGGCTACACCTTC.

This clonotype was detected a few times. The rearrangement links TRBV5-4 to TRBJ2-7, with D possibly being TRBD2 (5 bases). Germline CDR1 is SGHNT and CDR2 is YYREEE (reference sequence). V lost 1 base and J lost 3, with 14 bases in between. This CDR3 spans 15 amino acids. CDR3 nucleotides: TGTGCCAGCAGCTTGTCAGGAGGATTTGGCTACGAGCAGTACTTC. Amino acids: CASSLSGGFGYEQYF. The full variable domain, completed using reference TRBV5-4 and TRBJ2-7, is ETGVTQSPTHLIKTRGQQVTLRCSSQSGHNTVSWYQQALGQGPQFIFQYYREEENGRGNFPPRFSGLQFPNYSSELNVNALELDDSALYLCASSLSGGFGYEQYFGPGTRLTVT.

This clonotype was seen at least ten times. This chain links TRBV28 with TRBJ2-7; D unresolved. From germline, CDR1 is MDHEN and CDR2 SYDVKM. V dropped 8 bases and J dropped 4 bases, with 9 bases sitting between them. This CDR3 is built from 11 residues. CDR3 protein: CASVRRYEQYF. The CDR3 region has the DNA TGTGCCAGCGTCCGGCGGTACGAGCAGTACTTC.

At least ten counts were recorded for this clonotype. The gene calls are TRBV7-3 and TRBJ2-3; D is perhaps TRBD1 (5 bases). The V gene's germline CDR1 is SGHTA and CDR2 FQGTGA. CDR3 length: 14 residues. The V end lost 1 base, the J end lost 5 bases, and 10 bases lay between the germline ends. The CDR3 region has the DNA TGTGCCAGCAGCTTAATGGGGCAAGGAGATACGCAGTATTTT. Protein sequence: CASSLMGQGDTQYF.

This clonotype appeared many times. The rearrangement joins TRBV29-1 to TRBJ1-5; D not resolved. V lost 5 bases to trimming and J lost 1 base, with 6 bases between them. Germline loops: CDR1 SQVTM, CDR2 ANQGSEA. The CDR3 totals 12 residues. The DNA for the CDR3 is TGCAGCGTTCGGGAAAGCAATCAGCCCCAGCATTTT. Translating it yields CSVRESNQPQHF.

This clonotype occurred many times. V is TRBV11-2 and J is TRBJ1-2, with D possibly being TRBD1 (6 bases). Trimming took 4 bases from V and 8 from J, leaving 11 bases between them. The germline V gene encodes CDR1 SGHAT and CDR2 FQNNGV. CDR3 length: 12 amino acids. The CDR3 sequence is CASSSRRGGYTF. The CDR3 DNA reads as TGTGCCAGCAGCTCCCGGAGGGGGGGCTACACCTTC.

This clonotype was seen many times. This chain connects TRBV12-3 or TRBV12-4 to TRBJ2-3, with 7 nucleotides matching TRBD2. This CDR3 spans 15 amino acids. The V gene end was trimmed by 6 bases and the J gene end by 0 bases; junction bases not matched to a gene: 6. The CDR3 spells CASRSGTPSTDTQYF. In DNA, the CDR3 is TGTGCCAGCAGAAGCGGGACGCCCAGCACAGATACGCAGTATTTT.

This clonotype was detected ten times or more. The chain employs TRBV28 and TRBJ1-1; a weak D match, TRBD1 (5 bases). Germline V gives CDR1 MDHEN, CDR2 SYDVKM. There are 11 residues in the CDR3. V shed 6 bases and J shed 11 bases, with 13 bases lying between them. As DNA, the CDR3 is TGTGCCAGCAGCTGGGGCGGTCGGGCTTTCTTT. This translates into CASSWGGRAFF.

This clonotype was found many times. The chain joins TRBV28 to TRBJ2-5, with D perhaps given as TRBD1 or TRBD2 (5 bases each). The CDR3 is made up of 15 amino acids. V lost 3 bases to trimming and J lost 4 bases, with 15 bases between them. Germline lookup yields CDR1 MDHEN and CDR2 SYDVKM. In DNA, the CDR3 is TGTGCCAGCAGTTTGCGCGTCGGGACGGTAGAGACCCAGTACTTC. This encodes CASSLRVGTVETQYF.

In its sample, this clonotype was seen many times. V usage is TRBV10-1 and J usage is TRBJ1-1; 7 bases are shared with TRBD1. The CDR3 is 13 amino acids. Per germline, CDR1 WNHNN and CDR2 SYGVQD (reference sequence). The V and J ends lost 7 bases and 7 bases, in that order; junction bases with no gene match: 9. CDR3 DNA: TGCGCCAGCACTGGGACAGATAATCGTGAAGCTTTCTTT. As protein: CASTGTDNREAFF.

This clonotype has a count of ten or more. The chain uses TRBV2 and TRBJ2-1; the match to TRBD2 covers 10 bases. The CDR3 sequence is 12 residues long. Germline assignment: CDR1 SNHLY and CDR2 FYNNEI. After removal of 11 bases from V and 8 bases from J, the junction contained 6 bases not matched to a gene. The chain's CDR3 is CAWTSGFDEQFF. The CDR3, as DNA: TGTGCCTGGACTAGCGGTTTCGATGAGCAGTTCTTC.

This clonotype was counted ten times or more. CDR3 DNA sequence: TGTGCCAGCAGTGTTACCGGGCCTTTCCGCACAGATACGCAGTATTTT. Protein sequence: CASSVTGPFRTDTQYF. This chain joins TRBV2 and TRBJ2-3; no definite D call. CDR3 length: 16 amino acids. The V gene's germline CDR1 is SNHLY and CDR2 FYNNEI. Trimming removed 4 bases from V and 1 base from J, with 15 bases in between.

This clonotype was detected ten times or more. J is TRBJ2-7 and V is TRBV11-1; TRBD1 agrees at 10 bases. V lost 7 bases to trimming and J lost 2 bases; unmatched junction nucleotides: 11. Germline V lookup: CDR1 SGHAT, CDR2 FQDESV (reference sequence). The CDR3 extends over 16 amino acids. The CDR3 DNA follows: TGTGCCAGCATTTCCGGTGGGACAGGGGTTACCTACGAGCAGTACTTC. Its translation is CASISGGTGVTYEQYF.

The sample holds many counts of this clonotype. This sequence joins TRBV19 and TRBJ1-5; unclear D gene. Per the germline V gene, CDR1 is LNHDA and CDR2 is SQIVND (reference sequence). Trimming pared 9 bases from V and 2 bases from J, leaving 14 bases between. CDR3 length: 14 residues. CDR3 bases: TGTGCCAGCGAGCGGGCGGCGGGCAATCAGCCCCAGCATTTT. Amino acid sequence: CASERAAGNQPQHF.

The chain couples TRBV30 to TRBJ1-1; D perhaps matches TRBD1 (5 bases). The germline V gene has CDR1 GTSNPN and CDR2 SVGIG (reference sequence). This CDR3 is 13 amino acids long. The V end lost 2 bases, the J end lost 9 bases, and 16 bases lay between the germline ends. CDR3 coding DNA: TGTGCCTGGAGTTCACCGGGGCGTGGCAAAGCTTTCTTT. It yields the protein CAWSSPGRGKAFF. Based on the CDR3 plus reference TRBV30 and TRBJ1-1, the full variable domain is SQTIHQWPATLVQPVGSPLSLECTVEGTSNPNLYWYRQAAGRGLQLLFYSVGIGQISSEVPQNLSASRPQDRQFILSSKKLLLSDSGFYLCAWSSPGRGKAFFGQGTRLTVV.

The sample holds a few counts of this clonotype. The chain recombines TRBV29-1 with TRBJ1-1; 7 bases agree with TRBD1. CDR1 is SQVTM and CDR2 is ANQGSEA in the germline V gene. With V trimmed by 7 bases and J by 6 bases, 11 bases remained unmatched. The CDR3 spans 13 residues. CDR3 bases: TGCAGCGCTAAAACAGGGGCTGGCGCTGAAGCTTTCTTT. It encodes CSAKTGAGAEAFF.

The sample holds many counts of this clonotype. The rearrangement links TRBV3-1 to TRBJ1-6; unclear D gene. This CDR3 contains 12 residues. V lost 3 bases, J lost 8 bases, and 5 bases lay in between. Germline V gene sequence: CDR1 LGHDT, CDR2 YNNKEL (reference sequence). The CDR3 DNA reads TGTGCCAGCAGCCACGGAGATTCACCCCTCCACTTT. This sequence encodes CASSHGDSPLHF.